The rows below give T cell receptor beta chains drawn from one sample of a study of OX40 agonist ivuxolimab in advanced cancers. Method: immunoSEQ multiplex PCR; TCRdb's copy keeps in-frame clones and lacks some. The data hold fewer than 70,000 clones, with 87% observed a single time. The sample here was CD4+ or CD8+ T cells sorted from blood, taken in a trial of the OX40 agonist ivuxolimab. The receptors come from an adult with an advanced solid tumor such as melanoma, head and neck, liver or kidney cancer. Each CDR3 is given with its conserved first and last residue.

V gene	CDR3 protein
TRBV28	CASSPLTGQNSPLHF
TRBV14	CASSQVLRGATDTQYF
TRBV5-1	CASSLNVVSGANVLTF
TRBV27	CASSFWGRESYEQYF
TRBV5-6	CASSLVTSGSFYEQYF
TRBV2	CASREPSYEQYF
TRBV5-1	CASSLAPDRAYEQYF
TRBV11-2	CASSQGQGYGYTF
TRBV18	CASSLTSGTSEQYF
TRBV7-8	CASSLAPGLNTGELFF
TRBV5-1	CASSRDRTNYGYTF
TRBV19	CASSWRLAGGSSTDTQYF
TRBV11-2	CASSLDHITEAFF
TRBV6-1	CASSEGGILLDEQFF